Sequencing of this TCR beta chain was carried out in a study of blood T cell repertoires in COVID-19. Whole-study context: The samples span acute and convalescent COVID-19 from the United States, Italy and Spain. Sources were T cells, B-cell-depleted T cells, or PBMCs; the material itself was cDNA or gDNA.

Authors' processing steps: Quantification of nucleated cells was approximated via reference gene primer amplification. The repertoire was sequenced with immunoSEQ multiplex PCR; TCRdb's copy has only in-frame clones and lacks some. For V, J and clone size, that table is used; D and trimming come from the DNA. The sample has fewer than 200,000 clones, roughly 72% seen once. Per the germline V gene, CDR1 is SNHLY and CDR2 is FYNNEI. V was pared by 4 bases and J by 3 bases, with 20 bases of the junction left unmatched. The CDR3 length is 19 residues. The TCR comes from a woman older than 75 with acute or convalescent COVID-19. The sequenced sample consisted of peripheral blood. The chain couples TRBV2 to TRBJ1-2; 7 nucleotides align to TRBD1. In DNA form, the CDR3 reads TGTGCCAGCAGTGCCCTCACCGACAGCACAGGGGTTCGGGACTATGGCTACACCTTC. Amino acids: CASSALTDSTGVRDYGYTF. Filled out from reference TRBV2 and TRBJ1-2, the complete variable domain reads EPEVTQTPSHQVTQMGQEVILRCVPISNHLYFYWYRQILGQKVEFLVSFYNNEISEKSEIFDDQFSVERPDGSNFTLKIRSTKLEDSAMYFCASSALTDSTGVRDYGYTFGSGTRLTVV.